The 21 T cell receptor beta chains given below trace back to one sample, sequenced in a study of neurological immune-mediated disorders. Time point meaning: technical triplicate 1. In TCRdb, the 5' RACE reads were re-called with MiXCR into one record per CDR3 protein. The sample has fewer than 30,000 distinct CDR3 sequences; roughly 13% are singletons. Sequenced sample: CD4+ T cells from blood. The receptors were gathered from a female donor with HTLV-1-associated myelopathy (HAM/TSP).

The genes are TRBV20-1 and TRBJ2-5, with 9 nucleotides matching TRBD2. The J segment lost 3 bases and the V segment lost 6 bases, leaving 20 bases of the junction unmatched. The CDR3 is 18 amino acids. Germline-derived CDR1 and CDR2 are DFQATT and SNEGSKA (reference sequence). The CDR3 loop reads CSASLRAGGIIREETQYF. The CDR3 bases are TGCAGTGCCTCACTCCGAGCGGGGGGCATAATCAGGGAAGAGACCCAGTACTTC.

This clonotype was recorded at least ten times. The chain has TRBV20-1 and TRBJ2-7; no definite D call. The CDR3 runs to 13 residues. Germline V gene data show CDR1 as DFQATT and CDR2 as SNEGSKA (reference sequence). The germline V and J ends were trimmed by 7 bases and 3 bases, with 16 bases remaining between them. The CDR3 loop is CSVRRAGRYEQYF. For the CDR3, the DNA is TGCAGTGTCCGACGGGCAGGACGCTACGAGCAGTACTTC.

This clonotype was seen repeatedly, ten times or more. The genes are TRBV3-1 and TRBJ2-3; possible D gene TRBD2, 5 bases. The CDR3 sequence is 15 residues long. CDR1 is LGHDT and CDR2 is YNNKEL in the germline V gene (reference sequence). V was cut by 0 bases and J by 4 bases, with 11 bases left in between. Here the CDR3 reads CASSQDLAVADTQYF. The CDR3, as DNA: TGTGCCAGCAGCCAAGATCTAGCTGTCGCAGATACGCAGTATTTT.

This clonotype was observed at least ten times. The chain recombines TRBV20-1 with TRBJ2-3; D may be TRBD2 (6 bases). CDR1 and CDR2 (germline): DFQATT, SNEGSKA (reference sequence). CDR3 length: 14 amino acids. V lost 3 bases and J 4 bases, leaving 14 bases between the germline ends. The CDR3 DNA sequence: TGCAGTGCTAGTCGAGACGGGAGCGCAGATACGCAGTATTTT. Translated, it gives CSASRDGSADTQYF.

About this clonotype: The limits of the CDR3 on the DNA are not certain, so only TCRdb's listed CDR3 is given. The chain employs TRBV5-1 and TRBJ2-3; TRBD2, as called in the table, went unchecked against the DNA. The CDR3 extends over 19 residues, inclusive of both ends. The germline gives CDR1 SGHRS, CDR2 YFSETQ. The CDR3 spells CASSFYICSARLGFDTQYF.

This clonotype was seen at least ten times. As DNA, the CDR3 is TGTGCCAGCAGCTTAGCGGGAGGCCGCTCGGGGGCTGAAGCTTTCTTT. This encodes CASSLAGGRSGAEAFF. The chain has TRBV7-8 and TRBJ1-1; tentative D call: TRBD1 (5 bases). Germline CDR1 reads SGHVS; CDR2 reads FQNEAQ. This CDR3 has 16 amino acids. Between the trimmed V and J ends, which lost 0 bases and 6 bases, there was a span of 17 bases.

This clonotype appeared many times. The chain is built from TRBV5-1 and TRBJ2-7; 7 bases are shared with TRBD1. The CDR3 covers 17 residues. V dropped 0 bases and J dropped 0; count of bases not matched to a gene: 9. Germline V gene data show CDR1 as SGHRS and CDR2 as YFSETQ. In DNA, the CDR3 is TGCGCCAGCAGCTTGGCCGGTAGGACAGGACTCTCCTACGAGCAGTACTTC. Translated: CASSLAGRTGLSYEQYF.

There are many counts of this clonotype. The rearrangement links TRBV28 to TRBJ2-7; D may match TRBD1 or TRBD2 (5 bases each). The germline V gene encodes CDR1 MDHEN and CDR2 SYDVKM. V lost 4 bases and J 3 bases, leaving 10 bases between the germline ends. The CDR3 sequence is 13 residues long. The CDR3 sequence is CASSSRDLYEQYF. The CDR3 DNA is TGTGCCAGCAGTTCACGGGACCTCTACGAGCAGTACTTC. Variable domain in full (rest from reference TRBV28 and TRBJ2-7): DVKVTQSSRYLVKRTGEKVFLECVQDMDHENMFWYRQDPGLGLRLIYFSYDVKMKEKGDIPEGYSVSREKKERFSLILESASTNQTSMYLCASSSRDLYEQYFGPGTRLTVT.

This clonotype was seen ten or more times. The chain combines TRBV3-1 with TRBJ2-1, with TRBD2 identical over 12 bases. Germline assignment: CDR1 LGHDT and CDR2 YNNKEL (reference sequence). V trimming: 4 bases; J trimming: 7 bases; junction bases outside the gene matches: 8. This CDR3 is built from 16 residues. Here the CDR3 reads CASSPYLAGGLNEQFF. The CDR3 DNA reads as TGTGCCAGCAGCCCTTACCTAGCGGGGGGGCTTAATGAGCAGTTCTTC.

The sample holds many counts of this clonotype. The rearrangement uses TRBV3-1 and TRBJ1-1, with TRBD1 as a possible D gene (6 bases). The CDR3 sequence is 20 residues long. Per germline, CDR1 LGHDT and CDR2 YNNKEL (reference sequence). The V end was cut by 4 bases, the J end by 0 bases, with 27 bases between. CDR3 residues: CASSPLILADSARMNTEAFF. CDR3 DNA sequence: TGTGCCAGCAGCCCACTTATTTTAGCGGACAGCGCTCGTATGAACACTGAAGCTTTCTTT.

This clonotype was seen repeatedly, ten times or more. The J gene is TRBJ1-6, the V gene TRBV18; 9 bases map to TRBD1. V lost 2 bases and J lost 7; bases outside the gene matches: 6. Germline loops: CDR1 KGHSH, CDR2 LQKENI. The CDR3 extends over 16 amino acids. The CDR3 nucleotides are TGTGCCAGCTCACCAGGAAAGACAGGGGGAAATTCACCCCTCCACTTT. Encoded protein: CASSPGKTGGNSPLHF.

This clonotype was counted many times. V gene TRBV5-1 combines with J gene TRBJ1-1; the D gene is possibly TRBD1 (5 bases). Germline values: CDR1 SGHRS, CDR2 YFSETQ. CDR3 length: 14 amino acids. Trimming pared 2 bases from V and 1 base from J, leaving 9 bases between. Here the CDR3 DNA reads TGCGCCAGCAGCTTCCCGGGACCGAACACTGAAGCTTTCTTT. This gives the protein CASSFPGPNTEAFF.

Many counts were recorded for this clonotype. The chain is built from TRBV20-1 and TRBJ2-5; D unclear. This CDR3 region has 14 residues. The germline V and J ends were trimmed by 1 base and 7 bases, with 16 bases remaining between them. The germline CDR1 and CDR2 sequences are DFQATT and SNEGSKA (reference sequence). The CDR3 DNA sequence: TGCAGTGCTAGAGTAGACACGGACCAACCGACCCAGTACTTC. Its translation is CSARVDTDQPTQYF.

This clonotype was counted at least ten times. The CDR3 DNA is TGTGCCAGCAGCAAAGAGACCCAGTACTTC. As protein: CASSKETQYF. The rearrangement uses TRBV11-2 and TRBJ2-5; D gene uncertain. V was shortened by 5 bases and J by 3 bases, with 1 base between the two germline ends. The CDR3 runs 10 residues. Per germline, CDR1 SGHAT and CDR2 FQNNGV.

This clonotype was seen many times. This chain links TRBV20-1 with TRBJ2-3; either TRBD1 or TRBD2 may fit D (5 bases each). Germline V lookup: CDR1 DFQATT, CDR2 SNEGSKA (reference sequence). The length of the CDR3 is 14 residues. V was clipped by 4 bases and J by 2 bases, with 13 bases between them. CDR3 DNA sequence: TGCAGTGCTACCGGGGCCATTTACACAGATACGCAGTATTTT. Translated, it gives CSATGAIYTDTQYF.

At least ten counts were recorded for this clonotype. The V call is TRBV20-1, the J call TRBJ2-7; tentative D call: TRBD1 (5 bases). Germline V gene lookup returns CDR1 DFQATT and CDR2 SNEGSKA (reference sequence). The length of the CDR3 is 14 residues. V lost 6 bases and J lost 7, with 22 bases in between. The CDR3 spells CSASVQGGVGEQYF. The CDR3 DNA reads TGCAGTGCGAGTGTTCAGGGTGGGGTTGGTGAGCAGTACTTC.

The chain carries TRBV9 and TRBJ2-3; D gene unclear. Trimming took off 2 bases at V and 2 bases at J, with 9 bases between the two ends. This CDR3 contains 14 residues. Germline V gives CDR1 SGDLS, CDR2 YYNGEE. The CDR3 bases are TGTGCCAGCAGCGTCGGGTTTTTCACAGATACGCAGTATTTT. This encodes CASSVGFFTDTQYF.

This clonotype was counted ten times or more. The chain is built from TRBV28 and TRBJ1-4; tentative D call: TRBD1 (5 bases). The germline gives CDR1 MDHEN, CDR2 SYDVKM. CDR3 size: 17 residues. V was cut by 4 bases and J by 3 bases, with 18 bases left in between. CDR3 DNA: TGTGCCAGCAGTTCATTCGATGGGGGTACGGCTAATGAAAAACTGTTTTTT. It codes for CASSSFDGGTANEKLFF.

This clonotype was observed at least ten times. The genes are TRBV20-1 and TRBJ2-4; 9 bases line up with TRBD2. The CDR3 has 13 residues. CDR1 is DFQATT, CDR2 SNEGSKA, per germline (reference sequence). The CDR3 bases are TGCGGGATCCTAGCGGGACCCGAAAACATTCAGTACTTC. Encoded protein: CGILAGPENIQYF.

Ten or more counts support this clonotype. The V gene is TRBV5-1, the J gene TRBJ1-1, with a tentative D call TRBD1 (6 bases). CDR3 size: 16 residues. CDR1 and CDR2 from the germline V gene are SGHRS and YFSETQ. Between the trimmed V and J ends, which lost 4 bases and 2 bases, there was a span of 18 bases. CDR3 nucleotide sequence: TGCGCCAGCAGCCGGGGTCTCGGGGGCTCAAACACTGAAGCTTTCTTT. This codes for CASSRGLGGSNTEAFF.

The genes are TRBV7-2 and TRBJ2-3, with D tentatively TRBD2 (6 bases). CDR1 SGHTA and CDR2 FQGNSA come from the germline V gene. Trimming shortened V by 0 bases and J by 5 bases, and 15 bases separated the two germline ends. This CDR3 is 16 amino acids long. The CDR3 coding sequence is TGTGCCAGCAGCTTAGCTGGTTCCCTCGGGGGAGATACGCAGTATTTT. Residues: CASSLAGSLGGDTQYF.